A selection of T cell receptor beta chains follows, all from one sample in a study of T cell responses to AZD1222 COVID-19 vaccine. Assay: immunoSEQ multiplex PCR; the TCRdb copy retains only in-frame clones and omits some. Among some 150,000 clones listed, roughly 88% were seen once. This material consisted of peripheral blood, taken on day 0 of AZD1222 vaccination. Every receptor here comes from an adult in good health. CDR3s include the opening cysteine and the closing phenylalanine or tryptophan. Each record gives: V gene, J gene, D gene, clone size, CDR3 DNA, CDR3 protein. A D gene is named only where the DNA matches it firmly. Clone size appears in some rows only: once, few, many, or a class for an expanded clone.

v_call: TRBV3-1/TRBV3-2; j_call: TRBJ2-7; d_call: TRBD1; clone_size: -; cdr3_nt: TGTGCCAGCAGCCAAGCGGGACAGCACTACGAGCAGTACTTC; cdr3_aa: CASSQAGQHYEQYF
v_call: TRBV28; j_call: TRBJ1-5; d_call: -; clone_size: -; cdr3_nt: TGTGCCAGCAGTTCCCCCAATGATTATAGCAATCAGCCCCAGCATTTT; cdr3_aa: CASSSPNDYSNQPQHF
v_call: TRBV6-6; j_call: TRBJ2-1; d_call: TRBD2; clone_size: -; cdr3_nt: TGTGCCAGCAGTTACTCAGTGTCCGGGACTATCAATGAGCAGTTCTTC; cdr3_aa: CASSYSVSGTINEQFF
v_call: TRBV5-1; j_call: TRBJ2-5; d_call: -; clone_size: -; cdr3_nt: TGCGCCAGCTCGGAGGATCAAGAGACCCAGTACTTC; cdr3_aa: CASSEDQETQYF
v_call: TRBV6-5; j_call: TRBJ2-1; d_call: -; clone_size: -; cdr3_nt: TGTGCCAGCAGTACGGTAGGCGAGCAGTTCTTC; cdr3_aa: CASSTVGEQFF
v_call: TRBV9; j_call: TRBJ2-1; d_call: TRBD1; clone_size: -; cdr3_nt: TGTGCCAGCAGCCTGACAGGGGGCAATGAGCAGTTCTTC; cdr3_aa: CASSLTGGNEQFF
v_call: TRBV9; j_call: TRBJ1-2; d_call: -; clone_size: -; cdr3_nt: TGTGCCAGCAGCGTAGTTGGGGTAGACTATGGCTACACCTTC; cdr3_aa: CASSVVGVDYGYTF
v_call: TRBV15; j_call: TRBJ2-3; d_call: -; clone_size: -; cdr3_nt: TGTGCCACCAGCAGAGATCCCATAGGGATCTCGTGGACAGATACGCAGTATTTT; cdr3_aa: CATSRDPIGISWTDTQYF
v_call: TRBV4-3; j_call: TRBJ2-1; d_call: -; clone_size: -; cdr3_nt: TGCGCCAGCAGCCGAGACAGGATTTCCTACAATGAGCAGTTCTTC; cdr3_aa: CASSRDRISYNEQFF
v_call: TRBV19; j_call: TRBJ2-7; d_call: -; clone_size: few; cdr3_nt: TGTGCCAGTAGTATGGCTACTTCCTACGAGCAGTACTTC; cdr3_aa: CASSMATSYEQYF
v_call: TRBV14; j_call: TRBJ2-7; d_call: -; clone_size: -; cdr3_nt: TGTGCCAGCAGCCGCGACTATGGGAGCTCCTACGAGCAGTACTTC; cdr3_aa: CASSRDYGSSYEQYF
v_call: TRBV10-3; j_call: TRBJ2-5; d_call: -; clone_size: -; cdr3_nt: TGTGCCACACAAGAGACCCAGTACTTC; cdr3_aa: CATQETQYF
v_call: TRBV5-5; j_call: TRBJ1-3; d_call: TRBD1; clone_size: -; cdr3_nt: TGTGCCAACCTAACAGGGGTAGACACCATATATTTT; cdr3_aa: CANLTGVDTIYF